These 7 T cell receptor beta chains were all obtained from the same sample, sequenced in a study of OX40 agonist ivuxolimab in advanced cancers. TCRdb's table, derived via immunoSEQ multiplex PCR, lists solely in-frame clones and lacks some. The table has roughly 89,000 clones, under 90% seen once. The source was CD4+ or CD8+ T cells sorted from blood, collected in a trial of the OX40 agonist ivuxolimab. All receptors come from an adult with an advanced solid tumor such as melanoma, head and neck, liver or kidney cancer.

This clone was recorded a few times. This rearrangement joins TRBV19 to TRBJ1-1; no definite D call. The CDR3 length is 13 residues. V shed 9 bases and J shed 3 bases, with 14 bases lying between them. Germline assignment: CDR1 LNHDA and CDR2 SQIVND (reference sequence). This CDR3 reads CARDLGKYTEAFF. CDR3 DNA sequence: TGTGCCAGGGACTTGGGGAAATACACTGAAGCTTTCTTT.

This chain joins TRBV28 and TRBJ1-2, with no clear D. V lost 6 bases and J 4 bases, leaving 12 bases between the germline ends. The germline V gene has CDR1 MDHEN and CDR2 SYDVKM. The CDR3 has 13 residues. As DNA, the CDR3 is TGTGCCAGCAGCTCGGGCAGCCTCTATGGCTACACCTTC. Residues: CASSSGSLYGYTF.

The V gene is TRBV7-9, the J gene TRBJ2-5; D gene uncertain. The CDR3 runs to 14 residues. CDR1 and CDR2 (germline): SEHNR, FQNEAQ (reference sequence). V gave up 3 bases and J gave up 3 bases, with 11 bases separating them. For the CDR3, the DNA is TGTGCCAGCAGCTTTTATACCGCAAAAGAGACCCAGTACTTC. Its translation: CASSFYTAKETQYF.

The rearrangement uses TRBV2 and TRBJ1-1; D call uncertain. Per germline, CDR1 SNHLY and CDR2 FYNNEI. CDR3 length: 14 residues. The V and J ends lost 4 bases and 1 base respectively, with 10 bases between them. In DNA form, the CDR3 reads TGTGCCAGCAGTGTTCAAGGGCCGAACACTGAAGCTTTCTTT. It codes for CASSVQGPNTEAFF.

The chain carries TRBV28 and TRBJ2-2; 9 nucleotides line up with TRBD1. The V gene's germline CDR1 is MDHEN and CDR2 SYDVKM. This CDR3 comprises 14 residues. Trimming removed 3 bases from V and 6 bases from J; junction bases left unmatched: 2. This chain's CDR3 is CASSLRQGAGELFF. The CDR3 DNA follows: TGTGCCAGCAGTTTGAGACAGGGGGCCGGGGAGCTGTTTTTT.

The chain has TRBV7-8 and TRBJ2-3; 12 bases fit TRBD1. The germline V gene has CDR1 SGHVS and CDR2 FQNEAQ. The CDR3 totals 18 residues. The ends lost 8 bases at V and 2 bases at J; junction bases unmatched: 14. This chain's CDR3 is CASCGTGGVAGDTDTQYF. CDR3 coding DNA: TGTGCCAGCTGCGGGACAGGGGGCGTAGCGGGGGACACAGATACGCAGTATTTT.

This chain joins TRBV4-2 and TRBJ2-4; D may correspond to TRBD1 or TRBD2 (6 bases each). Germline V gene data show CDR1 as LGHNA and CDR2 as YNFKEQ. This CDR3 is 17 amino acids long. V lost 5 bases to trimming and J lost 0 bases, with 17 bases between them. CDR3 loop: CASSSSRGTVAKNIQYF. DNA of the CDR3: TGTGCCAGCAGCTCGTCTAGGGGGACTGTAGCCAAAAACATTCAGTACTTC.